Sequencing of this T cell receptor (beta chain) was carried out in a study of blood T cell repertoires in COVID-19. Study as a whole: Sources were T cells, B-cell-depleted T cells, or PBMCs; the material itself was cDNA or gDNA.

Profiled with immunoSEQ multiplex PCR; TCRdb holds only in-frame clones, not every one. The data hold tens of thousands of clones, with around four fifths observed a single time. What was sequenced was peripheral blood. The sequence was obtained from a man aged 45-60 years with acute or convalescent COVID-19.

The CDR3 DNA reads as TGTGCCAGCAGCCAAGGGACAGGATTTACTAACTATGGCTACACCTTC. Encoded protein: CASSQGTGFTNYGYTF. The chain has TRBV14 and TRBJ1-2, with 7 positions matching TRBD1. CDR1 SGHDN and CDR2 FVKESK come from the germline V gene. The length of the CDR3 is 16 residues. V lost 1 base, J lost 0 bases, and 5 bases stayed unmatched.